The entry below describes one T cell receptor beta chain. The antigen is unknown. TCRdb's table, derived via immunoSEQ multiplex PCR, lists solely in-frame clones and lacks some. The sample contains roughly 70,000 clones, around 84% of which appear only once. This entry comes from a study of T cell responses to AZD1222 COVID-19 vaccine. The study's findings and limits: Per reports, nearly half of all spike-specific TCRs target regions that are unmutated in variants.

The CDR3 spans 13 residues. Germline V lookup: CDR1 MRHNA, CDR2 SNTAGT. The V end was cut by 3 bases, the J end by 7 bases, with 10 bases between. The specimen was peripheral blood, collected on day 0 of AZD1222 vaccination. This TCR derives from an adult in good health. V is TRBV6-4 and J is TRBJ2-4; D might be TRBD1 (6 bases). CDR3 DNA: TGTGCCAGCAGTGAAGGCAGGGGTAACATTCAGTACTTC. This encodes CASSEGRGNIQYF.